What follows are 15 T cell receptor beta chains derived from one specimen sequenced in a study of regulatory T cells in long-lasting Graves disease. According to the study, TCR beta libraries were built with iRepertoire HTBI primers and CDR3-region Arm-PCR. TCRdb re-derived calls from the multiplex PCR reads in MiXCR, one entry per CDR3 protein. The table has 400,000 to 500,000 distinct CDR3 sequences, about 22% seen once. As to time point: persistent/refractory GD, antithyroid drugs over 5 years with positive TRAb. PBMC RNA was the source of the TCR library. This specimen was peripheral blood mononuclear cells (PBMCs), taken when the disease was refractory, from a patient treated with antithyroid drugs. These receptors all stem from a female donor with Graves disease.

This clonotype has a handful of counts. The V call is TRBV29-1, the J call TRBJ2-7; D is possibly TRBD1 (7 bases). V was clipped by 3 bases and J by 6 bases, with 15 bases between them. Germline V lookup: CDR1 SQVTM, CDR2 ANQGSEA. CDR3 length equals 13 residues. The CDR3 reads CSVDVTGRIEQYF. The CDR3 DNA sequence: TGCAGCGTTGATGTGACAGGGAGGATCGAGCAGTACTTC.

This clonotype showed up many times. This chain joins TRBV30 and TRBJ2-7, with TRBD1 identical over 7 bases. CDR1 GTSNPN and CDR2 SVGIG come from the germline V gene (reference sequence). This CDR3 contains 13 residues. The junction had 6 bases not matched to a gene; V was cut back by 5 bases and J by 2 bases. The chain's CDR3 is CAWARGTTYEQYF. CDR3 nucleotides: TGTGCCTGGGCCAGGGGGACCACCTACGAGCAGTACTTC. The whole variable domain, remainder taken from reference TRBV30 and TRBJ2-7, is SQTIHQWPATLVQPVGSPLSLECTVEGTSNPNLYWYRQAAGRGLQLLFYSVGIGQISSEVPQNLSASRPQDRQFILSSKKLLLSDSGFYLCAWARGTTYEQYFGPGTRLTVT.

This clonotype was seen more than once but under ten times. V is TRBV7-9 and J is TRBJ1-4; D is possibly TRBD1 (6 bases). CDR3 length equals 15 residues. V lost 5 bases and J lost 2, with 12 bases in between. CDR1 and CDR2 (germline): SEHNR, FQNEAQ (reference sequence). The CDR3 DNA reads as TGTGCCAGCAGCCCATCCGGACAGACTAATGAAAAACTGTTTTTT. Translation gives CASSPSGQTNEKLFF.

This sequence joins TRBV15 and TRBJ1-3, with D uncertain. Germline V gives CDR1 LNHNV, CDR2 YYDKDF (reference sequence). The CDR3 has 15 residues. V was clipped by 0 bases and J by 4 bases, with 10 bases between them. The CDR3 DNA follows: TGTGCCACCAGCAGAGACGGCGGGGTCGGAAACACCATATATTTT. Protein sequence: CATSRDGGVGNTIYF.

The chain is built from TRBV10-3 and TRBJ1-1; tentatively, D is TRBD1 (5 bases). With 8 bases removed from V and 7 bases from J, the gap between germline ends came to 17 bases. CDR3 length: 13 residues. CDR1 is ENHRY and CDR2 is SYGVKD in the germline V gene. CDR3 loop: CAIGWQGDNEAFF. CDR3 sequence (DNA): TGTGCCATCGGCTGGCAGGGTGATAATGAAGCTTTCTTT.

This clonotype was observed at least ten times. This chain links TRBV28 with TRBJ2-7, with 7 bases matching TRBD2. This CDR3 spans 16 amino acids. Per the germline V gene, CDR1 is MDHEN and CDR2 is SYDVKM. The V gene end was trimmed by 5 bases and the J gene end by 0 bases; junction bases not matched to a gene: 10. CDR3 sequence: CASSIGREYLSYEQYF. DNA for the CDR3: TGTGCCAGCAGTATCGGGCGGGAGTACCTCTCCTACGAGCAGTACTTC.

This clonotype was seen many times. The J gene is TRBJ2-2, the V gene TRBV12-3 or TRBV12-4; a weak D match, TRBD1 (6 bases). The CDR3 is made up of 14 amino acids. V lost 5 bases, J lost 2 bases, and 9 bases lay in between. CDR3 amino acids: CASSPGHNTGELFF. The CDR3 DNA reads as TGTGCCAGCAGTCCGGGACACAACACCGGGGAGCTGTTTTTT.

This clonotype was counted at least ten times. The rearrangement uses TRBV3-1 and TRBJ1-2; the D is unclear. V lost 0 bases to trimming and J lost 4 bases, with 9 bases between them. This CDR3 comprises 14 residues. Per germline, CDR1 LGHDT and CDR2 YNNKEL (reference sequence). CDR3 protein: CASSQEDGTYGYTF. CDR3 nucleotides: TGTGCCAGCAGCCAAGAGGACGGAACCTATGGCTACACCTTC.

Concerning this clonotype: A much larger clonotype is one base distant, so this may be a read error. The rearrangement joins TRBV28 to TRBJ1-6; maybe TRBD1 (5 bases). CDR3 length: 15 amino acids. Germline V CDR1 and CDR2: MDHEN, SYDVKM. The CDR3 here is CASSLYEGRDSPPHF. The CDR3 DNA is TGTGCCAGCAGTTTATATGAGGGCAGGGATTCACCCCCCCACTTT.

V gene TRBV20-1 combines with J gene TRBJ2-7; a weak D match, TRBD1 (6 bases). Between the trimmed V and J ends, which lost 7 bases and 1 base, there was a span of 11 bases. CDR3 length: 12 residues. Looked up from germline, CDR1 is DFQATT and CDR2 is SNEGSKA (reference sequence). The CDR3 DNA reads as TGCAGTGTCAAGGGGGTTTCCTACGAGCAGTACTTC. Translation: CSVKGVSYEQYF.

This chain uses TRBV7-2 with TRBJ1-5, with D unclear. This CDR3 region has 15 residues. Deletions cut 5 bases from V and 0 bases from J, with 11 bases between. Germline CDR1 and CDR2: SGHTA and FQGNSA. The CDR3 nucleotides are TGTGCCAGCAGCCCCCATGAGAATAGCAATCAGCCCCAGCATTTT. Its protein product is CASSPHENSNQPQHF.

The rearrangement uses TRBV5-4 and TRBJ1-2; TRBD1 matches at 7 bases. V lost 4 bases to trimming and J lost 3 bases; unmatched junction nucleotides: 12. Germline CDR1 reads SGHNT; CDR2 reads YYREEE (reference sequence). The CDR3 spans 16 residues. The CDR3 here is CASSLGSSGGDYGYTF. CDR3 coding DNA: TGTGCCAGCAGCCTCGGTAGCTCAGGGGGTGACTATGGCTACACCTTC.

About this clonotype: This may be a read error, as it is one base from a much larger clone. The chain has TRBV6-1 and TRBJ1-1; D remains ambiguous. CDR1 is MNHNS, CDR2 SASEGT, per germline. The V end was cut by 8 bases, the J end by 4 bases, with 17 bases between. The CDR3 runs to 14 residues. CDR3 in amino acids: CASRSQGKSTEAFF. The CDR3 bases are TGTGCCAGCCGCTCCCAAGGGAAGAGCACTGAAGCTTTCTTT.

A note on this clonotype: Given a much more abundant clone one base away, this may be a read error. The chain combines TRBV28 with TRBJ1-1; D not resolved. The CDR3 extends over 13 amino acids. Germline-derived CDR1 and CDR2 are MDHEN and SYDVKM. CDR3 amino acids: CTSIDRVEDEAFF. In DNA form, the CDR3 reads TGTACCAGCATTGATCGGGTGGAGGATGAAGCTTTCTTT.

The chain recombines TRBV7-9 with TRBJ1-2, with a possible D match to TRBD1 (5 bases). Germline V gene sequence: CDR1 SEHNR, CDR2 FQNEAQ (reference sequence). CDR3 length: 16 amino acids. The V gene lost 4 bases and the J gene lost 4 bases, with 19 bases spanning the gap. The CDR3 region has the DNA TGTGCCAGCAGCTCTGTCGAGGGGCCTTACCTCTATGGCTACACCTTC. Amino acids: CASSSVEGPYLYGYTF.